This T cell receptor beta chain was sequenced for a study of blood T cell repertoires in COVID-19. For the study at large: Samples representing acute and convalescent COVID-19 were sourced from the United States, Italy and Spain. The cDNA or gDNA used as material had been derived from T cells, B-cell-depleted T cells, or PBMCs.

This clone has only one observation. The germline CDR1 and CDR2 sequences are SEHNR and FQNEAQ (reference sequence). CDR3 length: 14 amino acids. Trimming stripped 5 bases from V and 1 base from J, with 8 bases between. In the original analysis: Reference gene primer amplification yielded estimated nucleated cell counts. Data came from immunoSEQ multiplex PCR; TCRdb stores just in-frame clones and leaves some out. That table supplies the V and J calls and clone size; D and trimming were determined from the DNA. Of about 110,000 clones in the sample, 60% to 85% were seen once. The clonotype comes from a human donor in a cohort sampled during active or convalescent COVID-19. Sequencing used peripheral blood. V usage is TRBV7-9 and J usage is TRBJ2-2; possibly TRBD1 for D (5 bases). The CDR3 spells CASSRGQNTGELFF. In DNA, the CDR3 is TGTGCCAGCAGCCGCGGACAGAACACCGGGGAGCTGTTTTTT.